Below, 24 T cell receptor beta chains from the same sample are listed, as sequenced in a study of shared clonotypes between healthy human individuals. Selected positively for CCR7 and CD45RO-negative, naive CD8 cells excluded terminally differentiated effector memory CD45RA+ cells. Using immunoSEQ multiplex PCR, the repertoire was profiled, and TCRdb retains in-frame clones only, with some absent. The sample carries 550,000 to 750,000 clones, around 95% recorded once. The sequenced material came from naive CD8+ T cells sorted from blood. Receptors originate from a woman younger than 45 in good health.

The rearrangement links TRBV4-1 to TRBJ2-2; D remains ambiguous. Trimming removed 4 bases at V and 7 bases at J, with 10 bases between. The V gene's germline CDR1 is MGHRA and CDR2 YSYEKL. This CDR3 is built from 13 residues. Written as DNA, the CDR3 is TGCGCCAGCAGCCTAGCCCGGAGCGGGGAGCTGTTTTTT. Its translation: CASSLARSGELFF.

V gene TRBV6-5 combines with J gene TRBJ1-5; 8 bases agree with TRBD1. The CDR3 extends over 15 amino acids. V shed 6 bases and J 9 bases; nucleotides not matched to a gene: 13. Germline V CDR1 and CDR2: MNHEY, SVGAGI. In DNA, the CDR3 is TGTGCCAGCAGCGATTATCAGGGGGCGCAAGGGCCCCAGCATTTT. It yields the protein CASSDYQGAQGPQHF.

A note on this clone: In the same sample, other DNA sequences code for this CDR3. The chain joins TRBV27 to TRBJ2-3; TRBD1 agrees at 7 bases. The germline CDR1 and CDR2 sequences are MNHEY and SMNVEV (reference sequence). The CDR3 is made up of 14 amino acids. Losses at the gene ends were 4 bases for V and 0 bases for J; bases not matched to a gene: 1. DNA for the CDR3: TGTGCCAGCAGTTCGGGACAGAGCACAGATACGCAGTATTTT. Translating it yields CASSSGQSTDTQYF.

V gene TRBV5-6 combines with J gene TRBJ1-1, with D unclear. Per germline, CDR1 SGHDT and CDR2 YYEEEE. The CDR3 spans 12 residues. V was clipped by 2 bases and J by 8 bases, with 10 bases between them. The CDR3 is CASSFSRDEAFF. CDR3 nucleotide sequence: TGTGCCAGCAGCTTCTCCCGAGACGAAGCTTTCTTT.

A word on this clone: The sample carries other DNA sequences with the same CDR3. The chain has TRBV9 and TRBJ1-4; no clear D. This CDR3 region has 15 residues. V lost 0 bases to trimming and J lost 0 bases, with 6 bases between them. Looked up from germline, CDR1 is SGDLS and CDR2 is YYNGEE. CDR3 in amino acids: CASSVEGATNEKLFF. CDR3 nucleotides: TGTGCCAGCAGCGTAGAGGGTGCAACTAATGAAAAACTGTTTTTT.

CDR3 sequence reads: CASSPTSGNTYEQYF. The DNA of the CDR3 is TGTGCCAGCAGCCCGACTAGCGGGAACACCTACGAGCAGTACTTC. The chain employs TRBV7-6 and TRBJ2-7, with 11 bases lining up with TRBD2. The CDR3 extends over 15 amino acids. Germline V gene lookup returns CDR1 SGHVS and CDR2 FNYEAQ. V shed 5 bases and J 2 bases; nucleotides not matched to a gene: 5.

V gene TRBV10-3 combines with J gene TRBJ2-7; D tentatively fits TRBD1 or TRBD2 (5 bases each). Trimming took off 10 bases at V and 0 bases at J, with 25 bases between the two ends. The CDR3 spans 17 residues. Germline V gene sequence: CDR1 ENHRY, CDR2 SYGVKD. The CDR3, as DNA: TGTGCCACGGACCGAATCGGGGCCGTTCTCCGCTCCTACGAGCAGTACTTC. Its translation: CATDRIGAVLRSYEQYF.

The V call is TRBV5-1, the J call TRBJ2-7; TRBD2 matches 7 bases. This CDR3 is built from 15 residues. Germline-derived CDR1 and CDR2 are SGHRS and YFSETQ. J lost 2 bases, V lost 4 bases, and 9 bases had no gene match. For the CDR3, the DNA is TGCGCCAGCAGCGCCCGCGCGGGGGAAGCCTACGAGCAGTACTTC. Residues: CASSARAGEAYEQYF. The full variable domain, completed using reference TRBV5-1 and TRBJ2-7, is KAGVTQTPRYLIKTRGQQVTLSCSPISGHRSVSWYQQTPGQGLQFLFEYFSETQRNKGNFPGRFSGRQFSNSRSEMNVSTLELGDSALYLCASSARAGEAYEQYFGPGTRLTVT.

V is TRBV28 and J is TRBJ2-5; perhaps TRBD1 as D (5 bases). The germline V gene has CDR1 MDHEN and CDR2 SYDVKM. V lost 5 bases and J 7 bases, leaving 17 bases between the germline ends. The CDR3 loop spans 14 amino acids. DNA for the CDR3: TGTGCCAGCAGTACCTCACGACCTAGGGGGACCCAGTACTTC. Protein product: CASSTSRPRGTQYF.

This chain uses TRBV27 with TRBJ1-5, with 9 bases that match TRBD1. V shed 6 bases, J shed 5 bases, and the junction held 11 bases outside the gene matches. Germline assignment: CDR1 MNHEY and CDR2 SMNVEV (reference sequence). The CDR3 runs 16 residues. Here the CDR3 reads CASSRQHRGRDQPQHF. Written as DNA, the CDR3 is TGTGCCAGCAGCCGGCAACACAGGGGGCGAGATCAGCCCCAGCATTTT.

This chain links TRBV7-8 with TRBJ2-1, with D unresolved. From germline, CDR1 is SGHVS and CDR2 FQNEAQ. The CDR3 sequence is 13 residues long. Trimming shortened V by 0 bases and J by 6 bases, and 6 bases separated the two germline ends. Here the CDR3 reads CASSLALGNEQFF. In nucleotides, the CDR3 is TGTGCCAGCAGCTTAGCGCTCGGCAATGAGCAGTTCTTC.

The chain is built from TRBV9 and TRBJ2-3; 10 bases fit TRBD1. V gave up 4 bases and J gave up 2 bases; unmatched junction bases: 7. Germline V CDR1 and CDR2: SGDLS, YYNGEE. The CDR3 extends over 16 amino acids. The CDR3 coding sequence is TGTGCCAGCAGCCTAATGACAGGGGGCATCACAGATACGCAGTATTTT. Translated: CASSLMTGGITDTQYF.

CDR3 sequence: CASSPDRRGGYTF. In nucleotides, the CDR3 is TGTGCCAGCAGCCCCGACAGGCGAGGAGGCTACACCTTC. The V and J genes are TRBV6-5 and TRBJ1-2; possibly TRBD1 for D (6 bases). Deletions cut 6 bases from V and 8 bases from J, with 16 bases between. CDR1 and CDR2 (germline): MNHEY, SVGAGI. The CDR3 is 13 residues long.

The gene calls are TRBV5-6 and TRBJ2-7; unclear D gene. Trimming left V 0 bases short and J 5 bases short, with 12 bases between. CDR3 length equals 14 residues. Germline CDR1 and CDR2: SGHDT and YYEEEE. The CDR3 sequence is CASSLVRGTDEQYF. In DNA form, the CDR3 reads TGTGCCAGCAGCTTGGTGCGCGGTACCGACGAGCAGTACTTC.

The CDR3 nucleotides are TGCAGCGTTGAATCGGGTGACTGGGAGAACACCGGGGAGCTGTTTTTT. Translation gives CSVESGDWENTGELFF. The J gene is TRBJ2-2, the V gene TRBV29-1; D is uncertain. The ends were cut back, 2 bases at V and 1 base at J, with 14 bases in the middle. Germline V gene lookup returns CDR1 SQVTM and CDR2 ANQGSEA. The CDR3 extends over 16 amino acids.

The rearrangement joins TRBV28 to TRBJ2-1; 8 positions match TRBD2. This CDR3 region has 15 residues. Trimming at V came to 5 bases and at J to 7 bases, leaving 10 bases not matched to a gene. The germline V gene has CDR1 MDHEN and CDR2 SYDVKM. For the CDR3, the DNA is TGTGCCAGCAGTGTTACCAGCGGGAGTATGAATGAGCAGTTCTTC. It yields the protein CASSVTSGSMNEQFF.

This clone was observed a single time. The chain employs TRBV28 and TRBJ2-3; the match to TRBD2 covers 7 bases. The trim removed 5 bases at V and 0 bases at J, leaving 11 bases unmatched. The CDR3 spans 17 residues. Germline V gene lookup returns CDR1 MDHEN and CDR2 SYDVKM. The CDR3 DNA sequence: TGTGCCAGCAGTCCGAGACGGGAGGTGTCTAGCACAGATACGCAGTATTTT. It specifies CASSPRREVSSTDTQYF.

The chain joins TRBV19 to TRBJ2-7, with a possible D match to TRBD2 (5 bases). This CDR3 region has 15 residues. Germline V gene sequence: CDR1 LNHDA, CDR2 SQIVND (reference sequence). With 5 bases removed from V and 2 bases from J, the gap between germline ends came to 16 bases. CDR3 DNA sequence: TGTGCCAGTAGTCCCCTTCTGGCGGGTACCTACGAGCAGTACTTC. It specifies CASSPLLAGTYEQYF.

V usage is TRBV11-2 and J usage is TRBJ1-2; 12 bases fit TRBD1. CDR1 and CDR2 from the germline V gene are SGHAT and FQNNGV. The CDR3 length is 16 residues. The ends lost 5 bases at V and 7 bases at J; junction bases unmatched: 11. As DNA, the CDR3 is TGTGCCAGCAGCGAAACCCCGGGACAGGGGGCCAGTGGCTACACCTTC. Translating gives CASSETPGQGASGYTF.

The V gene is TRBV6-5, the J gene TRBJ2-3; D gene uncertain. V was pared by 2 bases and J by 6 bases, with 9 bases between. This CDR3 is built from 13 residues. The V gene's germline CDR1 is MNHEY and CDR2 SVGAGI. The CDR3 sequence: CASSYPEQDTQYF. The CDR3 DNA sequence: TGTGCCAGCAGTTACCCCGAACAGGATACGCAGTATTTT.

The chain carries TRBV11-2 and TRBJ2-1; 9 nucleotides align to TRBD2. Trimming cost V 2 bases and J 6 bases; bases outside gene matches: 5. The CDR3 runs to 15 residues. CDR1 is SGHAT and CDR2 is FQNNGV in the germline V gene. CDR3 amino acids: CASSLLAGRGNEQFF. The CDR3 DNA reads as TGTGCCAGCAGCTTACTAGCGGGGAGAGGCAATGAGCAGTTCTTC.

The chain joins TRBV30 to TRBJ2-3; 8 bases align to TRBD2. The CDR3 contains 16 residues. J gave up 2 bases and V 1 base, and 8 bases lay outside the gene matches. Germline CDR1 and CDR2: GTSNPN and SVGIG (reference sequence). The CDR3 DNA reads TGTGCCTGGAGTGGATGGGGCGGGAGGTCCACAGATACGCAGTATTTT. It yields the protein CAWSGWGGRSTDTQYF.

V usage is TRBV5-1 and J usage is TRBJ2-7, with D maybe TRBD1 (6 bases). The germline gives CDR1 SGHRS, CDR2 YFSETQ. The V gene lost 3 bases and the J gene lost 2 bases, with 21 bases spanning the gap. This CDR3 contains 17 residues. The CDR3 bases are TGCGCCAGCAGCTATGGACAGTCGGGGATTGAGACCTACGAGCAGTACTTC. Translating gives CASSYGQSGIETYEQYF.

V usage is TRBV28 and J usage is TRBJ2-7, with D perhaps TRBD2 (6 bases). V was trimmed by 8 bases and J by 4 bases, leaving 18 bases between them. There are 14 residues in the CDR3. Germline V gene sequence: CDR1 MDHEN, CDR2 SYDVKM. This CDR3 is CASSRAGRVYEQYF. Written as DNA, the CDR3 is TGTGCCAGCTCTAGGGCGGGAAGGGTTTACGAGCAGTACTTC.